The 14 T cell receptor beta chains below were found in one sample sequenced in a study of graft-versus-host responses after intestinal transplantation. The assay was immunoSEQ multiplex PCR, and TCRdb's table has in-frame clones only and misses some. The sample lists approximately 80,000 clones; roughly 91% were seen once. The antigens these receptors bind are not known. The sample consisted of unstimulated CD4+ T cells sorted from spleen or lymph node cells, taken before intestinal transplant. The origin of the receptors is a human donor who received an intestinal transplant.

J is TRBJ1-2 and V is TRBV4-1; D is perhaps TRBD1 (5 bases). Deletions cut 1 base from V and 7 bases from J, with 19 bases between. Germline V gives CDR1 MGHRA, CDR2 YSYEKL. The CDR3 consists of 16 residues. CDR3 DNA sequence: TGCGCCAGCAGCCAAGTCTGGGGGGGAAGTCGTGGTGGCTACACCTTC. It codes for CASSQVWGGSRGGYTF.

V and J are TRBV28 and TRBJ1-5; TRBD1 is a possible D gene (6 bases). V was cut by 3 bases and J by 0 bases, with 15 bases left in between. This CDR3 region has 17 residues. In germline, CDR1 is MDHEN, CDR2 SYDVKM. CDR3 region: CASSFSGGLGSNQPQHF. CDR3 sequence (DNA): TGTGCCAGCAGTTTTTCGGGGGGGCTCGGTAGCAATCAGCCCCAGCATTTT. Using reference TRBV28 and TRBJ1-5 for the parts outside the CDR3, the full variable domain is DVKVTQSSRYLVKRTGEKVFLECVQDMDHENMFWYRQDPGLGLRLIYFSYDVKMKEKGDIPEGYSVSREKKERFSLILESASTNQTSMYLCASSFSGGLGSNQPQHFGDGTRLSIL.

V and J are TRBV2 and TRBJ1-5; 9 bases align to TRBD1. The J segment lost 9 bases and the V segment lost 6 bases, leaving 12 bases of the junction unmatched. The CDR3 extends over 15 amino acids. The germline V gene has CDR1 SNHLY and CDR2 FYNNEI. The CDR3 reads CASRATGQGGSPQHF. In DNA, the CDR3 is TGTGCCAGCAGGGCCACGGGACAGGGAGGCTCGCCCCAGCATTTT.

V usage is TRBV10-3 and J usage is TRBJ1-2; D is unclear. Germline loops: CDR1 ENHRY, CDR2 SYGVKD. V lost 4 bases and J 8 bases, leaving 14 bases between the germline ends. The CDR3 totals 13 residues. The CDR3 DNA sequence: TGTGCCATCAGTGTGAGCCGCGCCGAGGGCTACACCTTC. Translating gives CAISVSRAEGYTF.

This chain connects TRBV5-6 to TRBJ2-5; 7 positions agree with TRBD1. V shed 1 base and J 5 bases; nucleotides not matched to a gene: 8. The CDR3 extends over 15 amino acids. Looked up from germline, CDR1 is SGHDT and CDR2 is YYEEEE. The CDR3 bases are TGTGCCAGCAGCTTGCCCGACAGGGACATGGAGACCCAGTACTTC. This translates into CASSLPDRDMETQYF.

The chain uses TRBV28 and TRBJ1-3; 9 bases agree with TRBD1. V shed 3 bases and J 0 bases; nucleotides not matched to a gene: 3. CDR1 MDHEN and CDR2 SYDVKM come from the germline V gene. The length of the CDR3 is 16 residues. CDR3 DNA: TGTGCCAGCAGTTTGACAGGGGGAAGCTCTGGAAACACCATATATTTT. Amino acid sequence: CASSLTGGSSGNTIYF. The full variable domain, its missing parts supplied by reference TRBV28 and TRBJ1-3, is DVKVTQSSRYLVKRTGEKVFLECVQDMDHENMFWYRQDPGLGLRLIYFSYDVKMKEKGDIPEGYSVSREKKERFSLILESASTNQTSMYLCASSLTGGSSGNTIYFGEGSWLTVV.

This sequence joins TRBV6-1 and TRBJ2-7; D ambiguous. The length of the CDR3 is 14 residues. Germline V gene data show CDR1 as MNHNS and CDR2 as SASEGT. V gave up 5 bases and J gave up 0 bases, with 11 bases separating them. The CDR3 nucleotides are TGTGCCAGCAGTCCCGGGTTAAGCTCCTACGAGCAGTACTTC. It codes for CASSPGLSSYEQYF.

V is TRBV5-5 and J is TRBJ2-5, with D possibly being TRBD2 (5 bases). Looked up from germline, CDR1 is SGHKS and CDR2 is YYEKEE (reference sequence). The CDR3 runs to 15 residues. V lost 4 bases to trimming and J lost 2 bases, with 15 bases between them. Here the CDR3 DNA reads TGTGCCAGCAGCATGAGTCCGGGATCTCAAGAGACCCAGTACTTC. Its translation is CASSMSPGSQETQYF.

This chain connects TRBV10-2 to TRBJ2-6; TRBD1 might be the D (5 bases). In germline, CDR1 is WSHSY, CDR2 SAAADI. CDR3 length equals 14 residues. V was pared by 2 bases and J by 4 bases, with 6 bases between. CDR3 region: CASSEQGGANVLTF. The CDR3 DNA follows: TGCGCCAGCAGTGAGCAGGGAGGGGCCAACGTCCTGACTTTC.

The rearrangement links TRBV19 to TRBJ1-2; TRBD1 aligns across 7 bases. The CDR3 consists of 15 residues. Looked up from germline, CDR1 is LNHDA and CDR2 is SQIVND (reference sequence). After removal of 4 bases from V and 0 bases from J, the junction contained 5 bases not matched to a gene. CDR3 residues: CASSTRQGANYGYTF. The CDR3 DNA is TGTGCCAGTAGTACACGCCAGGGGGCTAACTATGGCTACACCTTC. Drawing the rest from reference TRBV19 and TRBJ1-2, the complete variable domain is DGGITQSPKYLFRKEGQNVTLSCEQNLNHDAMYWYRQDPGQGLRLIYYSQIVNDFQKGDIAEGYSVSREKKESFPLTVTSAQKNPTAFYLCASSTRQGANYGYTFGSGTRLTVV.

The V gene is TRBV7-9, the J gene TRBJ2-3, with 8 bases identical to TRBD1. J lost 6 bases, V lost 5 bases, and 10 bases had no gene match. Germline V lookup: CDR1 SEHNR, CDR2 FQNEAQ (reference sequence). The CDR3 contains 15 residues. The CDR3 is CASSQGAYRGDTQYF. CDR3 DNA: TGTGCCAGCAGCCAGGGGGCCTATCGGGGGGATACGCAGTATTTT.

V is TRBV5-1 and J is TRBJ2-3; 13 nucleotides align to TRBD2. From germline, CDR1 is SGHRS and CDR2 YFSETQ. Trimming cost V 4 bases and J 4 bases; bases outside gene matches: 12. This CDR3 comprises 18 residues. The DNA of the CDR3 is TGCGCCAGCAGCCTCGGACTAGCGGGGGCGCTTAGGGCAGATACGCAGTATTTT. Translated, it gives CASSLGLAGALRADTQYF.

The CDR3 loop is CAISEPASGIYEQYF. In DNA form, the CDR3 reads TGTGCCATCAGTGAGCCGGCTAGCGGGATCTACGAGCAGTACTTC. The chain couples TRBV10-3 to TRBJ2-7; 9 nucleotides match TRBD2. Germline values: CDR1 ENHRY, CDR2 SYGVKD. This CDR3 is 15 amino acids long. V was clipped by 2 bases and J by 3 bases; unmatched bases: 5.

The rearrangement uses TRBV10-2 and TRBJ2-3; 7 nucleotides line up with TRBD1. The J segment lost 3 bases and the V segment lost 6 bases, leaving 9 bases of the junction unmatched. CDR3 length equals 15 residues. Germline values: CDR1 WSHSY, CDR2 SAAADI. The CDR3 coding sequence is TGCGCCAGCAGGGGCCAGGGGGATAAGACAGATACGCAGTATTTT. Residues: CASRGQGDKTDTQYF.